Below are 26 T cell receptor beta chains sequenced from a single sample in a study of OX40 agonist ivuxolimab in advanced cancers. Generated by immunoSEQ multiplex PCR, the TCRdb table keeps only in-frame clones and is missing some. The sample records more than 80,000 clones, about 88% being singletons. Specimen: CD4+ or CD8+ T cells sorted from blood, collected in a trial of the OX40 agonist ivuxolimab. The receptors were gathered from an adult with an advanced solid tumor such as melanoma, head and neck, liver or kidney cancer.

The chain carries TRBV6-6 and TRBJ1-2; D unclear. The germline V gene encodes CDR1 MNHNY and CDR2 SVGAGI (reference sequence). Between the trimmed V and J ends, which lost 0 bases and 5 bases, there was a span of 10 bases. This CDR3 contains 14 residues. CDR3 protein: CASSYSYVPYGYTF. The CDR3 DNA follows: TGTGCCAGCAGTTACTCGTACGTTCCGTATGGCTACACCTTC.

This clone was found once. The gene calls are TRBV28 and TRBJ1-1; 9 nucleotides agree with TRBD1. The V gene end was trimmed by 5 bases and the J gene end by 1 base; junction bases not matched to a gene: 5. The CDR3 sequence is 15 residues long. From germline, CDR1 is MDHEN and CDR2 SYDVKM. The CDR3 loop reads CASSQGQGRNTEAFF. The CDR3 DNA reads as TGTGCCAGCAGTCAGGGACAGGGACGGAACACTGAAGCTTTCTTT.

This chain links TRBV4-2 with TRBJ2-7; 13 nucleotides line up with TRBD2. This CDR3 region has 20 residues. The junction had 17 bases not matched to a gene; V was cut back by 3 bases and J by 3 bases. Germline CDR1 and CDR2: LGHNA and YNFKEQ. The DNA of the CDR3 is TGTGCCAGCAGCCACTACGGACTAGCGGGAGCTCTGGGTGGGGGCTACGAGCAGTACTTC. Encoded protein: CASSHYGLAGALGGGYEQYF.

The chain uses TRBV6-1 and TRBJ1-5; the D is unclear. Germline CDR1 reads MNHNS; CDR2 reads SASEGT. This CDR3 comprises 15 residues. Trimming cost V 1 base and J 11 bases, with 18 bases left between them. The CDR3 bases are TGTGCCAGCAGTGAAGGGGCCATGAACTTCCAGACCCAGCATTTT. Its protein product is CASSEGAMNFQTQHF.

The chain couples TRBV11-3 to TRBJ2-6; 8 positions agree with TRBD1. There are 19 residues in the CDR3. Germline V lookup: CDR1 SGHNT, CDR2 YENEEA. J gave up 0 bases and V 5 bases, and 12 bases lay outside the gene matches. Here the CDR3 DNA reads TGTGCCAGCAGCCCGGGGTATGGACAGGGAGCCTCTGGGGCCAACGTCCTGACTTTC. Its translation is CASSPGYGQGASGANVLTF.

This rearrangement joins TRBV6-1 to TRBJ1-5; TRBD1 aligns across 7 bases. Trimming removed 6 bases from V and 5 bases from J; junction bases left unmatched: 10. Germline lookup yields CDR1 MNHNS and CDR2 SASEGT. The CDR3 is 15 amino acids. The CDR3 DNA reads TGTGCCAGCAGCGAATCCGGGACAGATTATCAGCCCCAGCATTTT. Its translation: CASSESGTDYQPQHF.

This clone has just one count. The chain couples TRBV5-1 to TRBJ2-2; D unclear. The CDR3 has 15 amino acids. Germline V gene lookup returns CDR1 SGHRS and CDR2 YFSETQ. V lost 1 base and J lost 2, with 9 bases in between. The CDR3 loop reads CASSLSGGNTGELFF. CDR3 nucleotide sequence: TGCGCCAGCAGCTTGTCAGGTGGCAACACCGGGGAGCTGTTTTTT.

This chain joins TRBV5-1 and TRBJ2-5; 9 bases fit TRBD2. The CDR3 is 17 residues long. V trimming: 1 base; J trimming: 2 bases; junction bases outside the gene matches: 9. Germline V lookup: CDR1 SGHRS, CDR2 YFSETQ. CDR3 sequence (DNA): TGCGCCAGCAGCTTGAGGCTAGCGGGGAATATTCAAGAGACCCAGTACTTC. Protein: CASSLRLAGNIQETQYF.

This chain joins TRBV5-1 and TRBJ2-7, with 7 bases aligning to TRBD1. In germline, CDR1 is SGHRS, CDR2 YFSETQ. Trimming removed 7 bases from V and 0 bases from J; junction bases left unmatched: 4. The CDR3 runs 13 residues. CDR3 amino acids: CASRQGSSYEQYF. For the CDR3, the DNA is TGCGCCAGCCGACAGGGAAGCTCCTACGAGCAGTACTTC. The full variable domain, with the rest looked up from reference TRBV5-1 and TRBJ2-7, is KAGVTQTPRYLIKTRGQQVTLSCSPISGHRSVSWYQQTPGQGLQFLFEYFSETQRNKGNFPGRFSGRQFSNSRSEMNVSTLELGDSALYLCASRQGSSYEQYFGPGTRLTVT.

V gene TRBV5-4 combines with J gene TRBJ2-3, with 10 bases identical to TRBD2. The CDR3 consists of 14 residues. After removal of 7 bases from V and 7 bases from J, the junction contained 9 bases not matched to a gene. Germline CDR1 is SGHNT and CDR2 is YYREEE (reference sequence). The DNA of the CDR3 is TGTGCCAGCTCGTATTGGACTAGCGGACATACGCAGTATTTT. This codes for CASSYWTSGHTQYF.

This clone was observed a handful of times. DNA of the CDR3: TGTGCCTGGACGCACGGGGGAAACACTGAAGCTTTCTTT. This encodes CAWTHGGNTEAFF. The chain uses TRBV30 and TRBJ1-1; weak D call: TRBD1 (5 bases). V gave up 4 bases and J gave up 2 bases, with 11 bases separating them. CDR1 and CDR2 (germline): GTSNPN, SVGIG (reference sequence). The CDR3 runs 13 residues. Drawing the rest from reference TRBV30 and TRBJ1-1, the complete variable domain is SQTIHQWPATLVQPVGSPLSLECTVEGTSNPNLYWYRQAAGRGLQLLFYSVGIGQISSEVPQNLSASRPQDRQFILSSKKLLLSDSGFYLCAWTHGGNTEAFFGQGTRLTVV.

The chain couples TRBV29-1 to TRBJ2-3; 7 nucleotides match TRBD2. J lost 4 bases, V lost 4 bases, and 8 bases had no gene match. This CDR3 comprises 14 residues. Germline-derived CDR1 and CDR2 are SQVTM and ANQGSEA. CDR3 sequence (DNA): TGCAGCGTTGGAATAACGGGGGGTGCAGATACGCAGTATTTT. Translation: CSVGITGGADTQYF.

This clone appeared once. This chain connects TRBV5-1 to TRBJ2-2; D assignment may be TRBD1 or TRBD2 (5 bases each). Per the germline V gene, CDR1 is SGHRS and CDR2 is YFSETQ. The germline V and J ends were trimmed by 4 bases and 2 bases, with 9 bases remaining between them. The CDR3 covers 14 residues. The CDR3 bases are TGCGCCAGCAGCCCCTGGGACAACACCGGGGAGCTGTTTTTT. It translates to CASSPWDNTGELFF.

This rearrangement joins TRBV10-3 to TRBJ2-7, with TRBD2 as a possible D gene (7 bases). V dropped 0 bases and J dropped 5 bases, with 14 bases sitting between them. This CDR3 has 15 amino acids. CDR1 and CDR2 from the germline V gene are ENHRY and SYGVKD. This CDR3 is CAISESGGQLNEQYF. The CDR3 DNA sequence: TGTGCCATCAGTGAGTCGGGGGGGCAGTTAAACGAGCAGTACTTC.

The gene calls are TRBV5-1 and TRBJ2-7; 7 nucleotides match TRBD1. V was clipped by 2 bases and J by 2 bases; unmatched bases: 7. CDR3 length: 15 amino acids. The germline V gene has CDR1 SGHRS and CDR2 YFSETQ. The CDR3 DNA reads TGCGCCAGCAGCTTCTCGGGACAGAATACCTACGAGCAGTACTTC. It encodes CASSFSGQNTYEQYF.

The chain has TRBV5-8 and TRBJ2-5; D gene unclear. CDR3 size: 12 residues. Per germline, CDR1 SGHTS and CDR2 YDEGEE. V lost 5 bases, J lost 7 bases, and 12 bases lay in between. DNA of the CDR3: TGTGCCAGCAGACCTGCTCTAGGGACCCAGTACTTC. Protein product: CASRPALGTQYF.

The chain joins TRBV11-2 to TRBJ2-2; tentatively, D is TRBD1 (6 bases). The CDR3 sequence is 15 residues long. The germline V and J ends were trimmed by 5 bases and 1 base, with 11 bases remaining between them. Germline CDR1 SGHAT, CDR2 FQNNGV. The CDR3 here is CASSPPGQNTGELFF. CDR3 nucleotide sequence: TGTGCCAGCAGCCCGCCGGGACAGAACACCGGGGAGCTGTTTTTT.

This rearrangement joins TRBV10-3 to TRBJ2-3; a weak D match, TRBD1 (6 bases). Trimming took off 7 bases at V and 4 bases at J, with 12 bases between the two ends. This CDR3 comprises 13 residues. Germline loops: CDR1 ENHRY, CDR2 SYGVKD. The CDR3 coding sequence is TGTGCCATCACGGACAGTGGGGCAGATACGCAGTATTTT. Its translation is CAITDSGADTQYF.

The gene calls are TRBV11-2 and TRBJ1-2; D not resolved. Trimming took 4 bases from V and 2 from J, leaving 14 bases between them. The CDR3 contains 15 residues. Germline CDR1 reads SGHAT; CDR2 reads FQNNGV. In DNA, the CDR3 is TGTGCCAGCAGCTCGAGACTTAACCCCAACTATGGCTACACCTTC. It encodes CASSSRLNPNYGYTF.

J is TRBJ2-7 and V is TRBV7-2, with 7 bases fitting TRBD1. Trimming cost V 5 bases and J 3 bases; bases outside gene matches: 10. The CDR3 sequence is 15 residues long. CDR1 and CDR2 (germline): SGHTA, FQGNSA. CDR3 region: CASSKQGSANYEQYF. In DNA, the CDR3 is TGTGCCAGCAGCAAACAGGGGTCCGCCAACTACGAGCAGTACTTC.

The chain carries TRBV18 and TRBJ1-2; possible D gene TRBD1, 6 bases. CDR1 and CDR2 (germline): KGHSH, LQKENI. Between the trimmed V and J ends, which lost 4 bases and 1 base, there was a span of 16 bases. The CDR3 is 16 amino acids. The CDR3 spells CASSQRQDEINYGYTF. The CDR3 coding sequence is TGTGCCAGCTCACAAAGACAGGACGAGATTAACTATGGCTACACCTTC.

The rearrangement links TRBV19 to TRBJ2-1; 9 positions match TRBD1. The CDR3 sequence is 15 residues long. The V segment lost 4 bases and the J segment 3 bases; nucleotides outside the gene matches: 4. Germline V lookup: CDR1 LNHDA, CDR2 SQIVND (reference sequence). The CDR3 protein is CASSKATGGYNEQFF. In DNA, the CDR3 is TGTGCCAGTAGTAAGGCGACAGGGGGCTACAATGAGCAGTTCTTC.

The chain recombines TRBV7-2 with TRBJ2-1; 7 bases are shared with TRBD2. This CDR3 is 13 amino acids long. After removal of 0 bases from V and 8 bases from J, the junction contained 1 base not matched to a gene. Germline V gives CDR1 SGHTA, CDR2 FQGNSA. CDR3 nucleotide sequence: TGTGCCAGCAGCTTAGCTCGGGGGGATGAGCAGTTCTTC. It is translated as CASSLARGDEQFF.

The rearrangement links TRBV4-2 to TRBJ2-2; weak D call: TRBD2 (6 bases). From germline, CDR1 is LGHNA and CDR2 YNFKEQ. V was shortened by 4 bases and J by 1 base, with 7 bases between the two germline ends. The CDR3 is 14 amino acids. The CDR3 reads CASSRDLNTGELFF. CDR3 nucleotides: TGTGCCAGCAGCCGGGACTTGAACACCGGGGAGCTGTTTTTT.

V gene TRBV21-1 combines with J gene TRBJ1-1; the D call TRBD1 from the table was never checked on the DNA. TRBV21-1 counts as a pseudogene. The length of the CDR3 is 17 residues. CDR3 residues: CASSKLGNRASGTEAFF. The CDR3, as DNA: TGTGCCAGCAGCAAACTGGGGAACAGGGCATCCGGCACTGAAGCTTTCTTT.

The chain joins TRBV7-9 to TRBJ1-3; D call uncertain. V lost 3 bases and J 0 bases, leaving 6 bases between the germline ends. This CDR3 region has 14 residues. Germline loops: CDR1 SEHNR, CDR2 FQNEAQ (reference sequence). The CDR3 DNA is TGTGCCAGCAGCTTGGATTACTCTGGAAACACCATATATTTT. Its protein is CASSLDYSGNTIYF.